Each of the 23 T cell receptor beta chains below was sequenced from the same sample in a study of blood T cell repertoires in COVID-19. Assay: immunoSEQ multiplex PCR; the TCRdb copy retains only in-frame clones and omits some. Of about 39,000 clones in the sample, approximately 83% were seen once. The sample consisted of peripheral blood. These receptors originate from a middle-aged man with active COVID-19.

This clone has just a few counts. The chain couples TRBV29-1 to TRBJ1-3, with unresolved D. The V gene lost 1 base and the J gene lost 8 bases, with 6 bases spanning the gap. Germline V gene data show CDR1 as SQVTM and CDR2 as ANQGSEA. The CDR3 is 11 amino acids. The CDR3 DNA reads TGCAGCGTTGAAGGAGGCGACACCATATATTTT. This translates into CSVEGGDTIYF.

This chain uses TRBV11-2 with TRBJ2-3, with 11 bases fitting TRBD2. Germline V gene lookup returns CDR1 SGHAT and CDR2 FQNNGV. J lost 5 bases, V lost 5 bases, and 6 bases had no gene match. The CDR3 covers 15 residues. In nucleotides, the CDR3 is TGTGCCAGCAGCCAACTAGCGGGAGCTGGAGATACGCAGTATTTT. This gives the protein CASSQLAGAGDTQYF.

The chain has TRBV7-8 and TRBJ2-5; 13 bases match TRBD2. CDR1 and CDR2 (germline): SGHVS, FQNEAQ. With 5 bases clipped from V and 2 bases from J, the junction kept 5 bases outside the gene matches. The CDR3 has 16 residues. CDR3 nucleotides: TGTGCCAGCAGCACCCAACTAGCGGGAGGGCAAGAGACCCAGTACTTC. This codes for CASSTQLAGGQETQYF.

The chain employs TRBV5-1 and TRBJ1-2, with 8 bases that match TRBD1. The CDR3 contains 14 residues. The V gene end was trimmed by 4 bases and the J gene end by 0 bases; junction bases not matched to a gene: 2. Germline lookup yields CDR1 SGHRS and CDR2 YFSETQ. The CDR3 coding sequence is TGCGCCAGCAGCCAGGGGGCGACTAACTATGGCTACACCTTC. Its translation is CASSQGATNYGYTF.

The chain uses TRBV30 and TRBJ2-5; TRBD2 matches 7 bases. J lost 4 bases, V lost 2 bases, and 16 bases had no gene match. Germline-derived CDR1 and CDR2 are GTSNPN and SVGIG (reference sequence). The CDR3 spans 17 residues. The CDR3 loop reads CAWSLIRGRERRETQYF. The CDR3, as DNA: TGTGCCTGGAGTCTTATAAGAGGGCGGGAGAGGCGAGAGACCCAGTACTTC.

V gene TRBV9 combines with J gene TRBJ2-7; TRBD2 matches at 7 bases. CDR1 and CDR2 (germline): SGDLS, YYNGEE. The CDR3 sequence is 11 residues long. V dropped 3 bases and J dropped 6; count of bases not matched to a gene: 0. The CDR3 is CASSAGGEQYF. DNA for the CDR3: TGTGCCAGCAGCGCGGGAGGCGAGCAGTACTTC. The entire variable domain, with the rest obtained from reference TRBV9 and TRBJ2-7, is as follows: DSGVTQTPKHLITATGQRVTLRCSPRSGDLSVYWYQQSLDQGLQFLIQYYNGEERAKGNILERFSAQQFPDLHSELNLSSLELGDSALYFCASSAGGEQYFGPGTRLTVT.

The V call is TRBV2, the J call TRBJ1-2; D is undetermined. CDR1 is SNHLY and CDR2 is FYNNEI in the germline V gene. This CDR3 is built from 12 residues. The V end lost 2 bases, the J end lost 5 bases, and 6 bases lay between the germline ends. The CDR3 region has the DNA TGTGCCAGCAGTGAATCCTTTTATGGCTACACCTTC. This sequence encodes CASSESFYGYTF. Full variable domain (missing parts from reference TRBV2 and TRBJ1-2): EPEVTQTPSHQVTQMGQEVILRCVPISNHLYFYWYRQILGQKVEFLVSFYNNEISEKSEIFDDQFSVERPDGSNFTLKIRSTKLEDSAMYFCASSESFYGYTFGSGTRLTVV.

J is TRBJ2-5 and V is TRBV5-4; 15 bases line up with TRBD2. This CDR3 has 17 residues. The J segment lost 1 base and the V segment lost 4 bases, leaving 5 bases of the junction unmatched. Looked up from germline, CDR1 is SGHNT and CDR2 is YYREEE (reference sequence). The CDR3 spells CASSGLAGGRSQETQYF. The DNA for the CDR3 is TGTGCCAGCAGCGGACTAGCGGGAGGGCGGAGCCAAGAGACCCAGTACTTC.

This rearrangement joins TRBV30 to TRBJ2-3, with 9 bases that match TRBD1. Germline V lookup: CDR1 GTSNPN, CDR2 SVGIG (reference sequence). Germline trimming cut 4 bases from V and 3 bases from J; bases unmatched to any gene: 2. This CDR3 has 13 residues. The CDR3 here is CAWKQGATDTQYF. Here the CDR3 DNA reads TGTGCCTGGAAACAGGGGGCGACAGATACGCAGTATTTT.

V usage is TRBV12-3 or TRBV12-4 and J usage is TRBJ2-3; no clear D gene. The CDR3 has 12 residues. Trimming pared 3 bases from V and 2 bases from J, leaving 3 bases between. The CDR3 protein is CASSFYTDTQYF. CDR3 bases: TGTGCCAGCAGTTTTTACACAGATACGCAGTATTTT.

The chain has TRBV6-6 and TRBJ2-1; 14 bases are shared with TRBD2. V lost 5 bases and J lost 1; bases outside the gene matches: 13. There are 20 residues in the CDR3. Germline V lookup: CDR1 MNHNY, CDR2 SVGAGI (reference sequence). The CDR3 DNA follows: TGTGCCAGCAGTCGGCCTATGACTAGCGGGAGGGCCGAATCCTACAATGAGCAGTTCTTC. Protein product: CASSRPMTSGRAESYNEQFF.

The CDR3 spells CASSENRDYGYTF. DNA for the CDR3: TGTGCCAGCAGTGAAAATCGGGACTATGGCTACACCTTC. The chain combines TRBV6-1 with TRBJ1-2; no definite D call. Trimming took 2 bases from V and 3 from J, leaving 7 bases between them. Germline loops: CDR1 MNHNS, CDR2 SASEGT. This CDR3 region has 13 residues.

The J gene is TRBJ2-7, the V gene TRBV7-6, with D perhaps matching TRBD1 (6 bases). The CDR3 loop spans 13 amino acids. The germline V gene encodes CDR1 SGHVS and CDR2 FNYEAQ. Trimming cost V 5 bases and J 4 bases, with 12 bases left between them. The CDR3 loop is CASSTIQGYEQYF. The CDR3 DNA is TGTGCCAGCAGCACAATACAGGGATACGAGCAGTACTTC.

The rearrangement joins TRBV5-1 to TRBJ2-3; 14 nucleotides match TRBD2. After removal of 3 bases from V and 1 base from J, the junction contained 4 bases not matched to a gene. The CDR3 runs 17 residues. Per germline, CDR1 SGHRS and CDR2 YFSETQ. The CDR3 nucleotides read TGCGCCAGCAGCTCAATGACTAGCGGGAGGGGCACAGATACGCAGTATTTT. It translates to CASSSMTSGRGTDTQYF.

This clone was counted only a few times. This chain joins TRBV7-6 and TRBJ2-1; 8 bases line up with TRBD2. The CDR3 has 17 amino acids. J lost 0 bases, V lost 3 bases, and 7 bases had no gene match. From germline, CDR1 is SGHVS and CDR2 FNYEAQ. Here the CDR3 reads CASSFQIAGSSYNEQFF. The CDR3 DNA reads as TGTGCCAGCAGCTTTCAAATAGCGGGAAGCTCCTACAATGAGCAGTTCTTC.

The gene calls are TRBV5-1 and TRBJ1-1; maybe TRBD1 (6 bases). There are 15 residues in the CDR3. Trimming cost V 5 bases and J 4 bases, with 18 bases left between them. Germline CDR1 is SGHRS and CDR2 is YFSETQ. CDR3 nucleotides: TGCGCCAGCAGTAGGGACACTCTTAGGGGCACTGAAGCTTTCTTT. As protein: CASSRDTLRGTEAFF.

J is TRBJ1-2 and V is TRBV4-2; no firm D call. The CDR3 spans 16 residues. Trimming pared 0 bases from V and 4 bases from J, leaving 15 bases between. Germline-derived CDR1 and CDR2 are LGHNA and YNFKEQ. CDR3 amino acids: CASSQDIGSTSYGYTF. The CDR3 coding sequence is TGTGCCAGCAGCCAAGATATCGGCAGTACTAGCTATGGCTACACCTTC.

The chain combines TRBV5-4 with TRBJ2-3; 7 bases agree with TRBD2. The CDR3 has 15 residues. V was clipped by 2 bases and J by 4 bases; unmatched bases: 7. The V gene's germline CDR1 is SGHNT and CDR2 YYREEE (reference sequence). The CDR3 protein is CASSLQAGWSDTQYF. DNA for the CDR3: TGTGCCAGCAGCTTACAAGCGGGATGGTCAGATACGCAGTATTTT.

The chain links TRBV18 to TRBJ1-1; a weak D match, TRBD1 (6 bases). The CDR3 is 13 amino acids. Trimming cost V 6 bases and J 5 bases, with 13 bases left between them. Germline CDR1 KGHSH, CDR2 LQKENI. CDR3: CASSGPRGTEAFF. The CDR3, as DNA: TGTGCCAGCTCCGGTCCTAGGGGGACTGAAGCTTTCTTT.

J is TRBJ2-1 and V is TRBV30; D possibly corresponds to TRBD2 (5 bases). The V end lost 1 base, the J end lost 5 bases, and 12 bases lay between the germline ends. The CDR3 is 14 amino acids. Germline-derived CDR1 and CDR2 are GTSNPN and SVGIG (reference sequence). Here the CDR3 DNA reads TGTGCCTGGAGTGGCACTAGATCCAACAATGAGCAGTTCTTC. Translated: CAWSGTRSNNEQFF.

The chain has TRBV19 and TRBJ2-2, with 12 bases identical to TRBD1. The V gene's germline CDR1 is LNHDA and CDR2 SQIVND (reference sequence). CDR3 length equals 15 residues. The ends lost 8 bases at V and 6 bases at J; junction bases unmatched: 7. CDR3 region: CASGRGQGAPGELFF. The CDR3 region has the DNA TGTGCCAGTGGGAGGGGACAGGGGGCGCCCGGGGAGCTGTTTTTT.

The J gene is TRBJ1-2, the V gene TRBV3-1 (or the pseudogene TRBV3-2); perhaps TRBD1 as D (5 bases). CDR3 length: 14 residues. Germline V gene sequence: CDR1 LGHDT, CDR2 YNNKEL (reference sequence). V lost 4 bases and J lost 6, with 15 bases in between. DNA of the CDR3: TGTGCCAGCAGCCGGGAGGGGAATGTGGATGGCTACACCTTC. Its translation: CASSREGNVDGYTF.

Only one count was recorded for this clone. This chain links TRBV28 with TRBJ1-2; D perhaps matches TRBD1 (6 bases). Germline loops: CDR1 MDHEN, CDR2 SYDVKM. The CDR3 has 11 amino acids. V shed 6 bases and J shed 10 bases, with 12 bases lying between them. The CDR3 DNA reads as TGTGCCAGCAGGGACAGCGCCCACTACACCTTC. This translates into CASRDSAHYTF.